This T cell receptor beta chain comes out of a study of beta chain features in type 1 diabetes. Turning to the study itself: No patient-donor differences in age, gender, total cells or subset yield.

Findings of the study overall: Researchers report that Type 1 diabetes patients had moderately but significantly shorter TCRB CDR3s across all four CD4+ subsets.

Based on CD45RO/CCR7/CD25/CD127/CD95/CD27, CD4+ regulatory, stem cell-like memory, naive and central memory cells were sorted. Germline lookup yields CDR1 MNHEY and CDR2 SMNVEV (reference sequence). This CDR3 has 12 residues. This clone has a handful of counts. Its antigen is unidentified. A junction boundary mismatches the germline segment, possibly from a read error. As every portion of the isolated RNA was reverse transcribed, the sequencing read expressed TCRB transcripts. Approximately 3.5 million reads per sample on average were obtained from naive, central memory and regulatory T cell samples. Produced via immunoSEQ multiplex PCR; TCRdb's table is partial and in-frame only. The table includes 250,000 to 350,000 clones, 13% to 15% detected once.

This TCR was recovered from a man younger than 45 in good health. Sequencing used central memory CD4+ T cells from blood. This chain links TRBV27 with TRBJ1-1, with unresolved D. CDR3 sequence: CARSFRATEAFF. CDR3 in DNA: TGTGCCAGAAGTTTTCGGGCGACTGAAGCTTTCTTT.